This T cell receptor (beta chain) was sequenced for a study of blood T cell repertoires in COVID-19. Across the whole study: Acute-phase and convalescent COVID-19 samples originated in the United States, Italy and Spain. The analysed material was cDNA or gDNA that came from T cells, B-cell-depleted T cells, or PBMCs.

Between the trimmed V and J ends, which lost 5 bases and 7 bases, there was a span of 12 bases. The length of the CDR3 is 13 residues. Germline V CDR1 and CDR2: SEHNR, FQNEAQ (reference sequence). Methods used by the authors: Amplification of reference gene primers provided the estimated nucleated cell counts. Assay used: immunoSEQ multiplex PCR; TCRdb lists only in-frame clones, some missing. The D gene and trimming were derived from the DNA, and the V and J assignments and clone size from that table. The sample has just under 45,000 clones, approximately 79% seen once; the top ten hold roughly two fifths.

The source is a human donor in a cohort sampled during active COVID-19. The material sequenced was peripheral blood. This chain joins TRBV7-9 and TRBJ2-1; D is perhaps TRBD1 (6 bases). This CDR3 reads CASSPGGWNEQFF. CDR3 coding DNA: TGTGCCAGCAGCCCTGGGGGCTGGAATGAGCAGTTCTTC.